The rows below give T cell receptor beta chains drawn from one sample of a study of blood T cells in healthy people across ages. TCRdb itself ran the 5' RACE reads through MiXCR, one entry per CDR3 protein. Here the sample spans about 730,000 distinct CDR3 sequences, around 40% being singletons. Sequences were obtained from blood. Receptors were obtained from a woman aged 55-69 years in good health. Both conserved end residues are trimmed from each CDR3. Fields, in order: CDR3 protein, J gene, V gene.

CDR3 protein: SAGGQASYEQY
J gene: TRBJ2-7
V gene: TRBV20-1

CDR3 protein: ASSPASGSETQY
J gene: TRBJ2-5
V gene: TRBV6-2/TRBV6-3

CDR3 protein: ASSLTGTGAEKLF
J gene: TRBJ1-4
V gene: TRBV4-1

CDR3 protein: ASKTGIYEQY
J gene: TRBJ2-7
V gene: TRBV6-1

CDR3 protein: SARGTGGMVDNEQF
J gene: TRBJ2-1
V gene: TRBV20-1

CDR3 protein: ASSPWTSGGPDTQY
J gene: TRBJ2-3
V gene: TRBV7-2

CDR3 protein: ASSEFPGQRSEQF
J gene: TRBJ2-1
V gene: TRBV25-1

CDR3 protein: ASSYSLDQETQY
J gene: TRBJ2-5
V gene: TRBV6-6

CDR3 protein: ASSEWGNYGYT
J gene: TRBJ1-2
V gene: TRBV6-1

CDR3 protein: AGSEGVLGTDTQY
J gene: TRBJ2-3
V gene: TRBV2

CDR3 protein: ASSSVFQGARAKNIQY
J gene: TRBJ2-4
V gene: TRBV11-2

CDR3 protein: ASRGGLFGTPYNSPLH
J gene: TRBJ1-6
V gene: TRBV25-1

CDR3 protein: ASSLDAQAGNTEAF
J gene: TRBJ1-1
V gene: TRBV5-1

CDR3 protein: ASSYADSIGYEQY
J gene: TRBJ2-7
V gene: TRBV6-5

CDR3 protein: ASSDRRVSPYEQY
J gene: TRBJ2-7
V gene: TRBV2

CDR3 protein: ASSILEASSYNEQF
J gene: TRBJ2-1
V gene: TRBV7-3